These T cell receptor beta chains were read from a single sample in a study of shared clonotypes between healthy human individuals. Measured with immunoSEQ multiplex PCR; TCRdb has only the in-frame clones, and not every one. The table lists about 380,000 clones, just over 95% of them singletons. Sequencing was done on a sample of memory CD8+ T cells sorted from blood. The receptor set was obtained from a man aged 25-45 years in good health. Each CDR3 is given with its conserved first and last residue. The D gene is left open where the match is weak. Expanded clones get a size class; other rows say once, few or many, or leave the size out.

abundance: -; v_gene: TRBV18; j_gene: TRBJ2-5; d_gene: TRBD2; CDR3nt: TGTGCCAGCTCACCGAATAGCGGGATCAAAGAGACCCAGTACTTC; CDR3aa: CASSPNSGIKETQYF
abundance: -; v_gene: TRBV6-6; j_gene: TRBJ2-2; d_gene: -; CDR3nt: TGTGCCAGCAGTTACTACAACACCGGGGAGCTGTTTTTT; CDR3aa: CASSYYNTGELFF
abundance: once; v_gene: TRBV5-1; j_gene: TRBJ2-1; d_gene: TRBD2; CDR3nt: TGCGCCAGCAGCTTGATCCAACCTAGCGGGGCCTACAATGAGCAGTTCTTC; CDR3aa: CASSLIQPSGAYNEQFF
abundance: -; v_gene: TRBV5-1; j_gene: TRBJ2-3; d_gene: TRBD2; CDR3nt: TGCGCCAGCAGCGCGACTAGCGGGAGGGACTCAGCGCAGTATTTT; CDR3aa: CASSATSGRDSAQYF
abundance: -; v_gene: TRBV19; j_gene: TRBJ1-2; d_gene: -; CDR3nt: TGTGCCAGTAGTATGCAGGGAGACTATGGCTACACCTTC; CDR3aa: CASSMQGDYGYTF
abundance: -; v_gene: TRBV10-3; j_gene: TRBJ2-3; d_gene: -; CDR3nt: TGTGCCATCACCCTGCAAGAGGGAGATACGCAGTATTTT; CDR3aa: CAITLQEGDTQYF
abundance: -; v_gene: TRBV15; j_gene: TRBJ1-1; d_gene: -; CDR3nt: TGTGCCACCAGCAGAGACACGAGGGCCACTGAAGCTTTCTTT; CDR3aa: CATSRDTRATEAFF
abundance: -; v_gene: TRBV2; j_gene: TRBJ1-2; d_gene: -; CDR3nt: -; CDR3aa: CASILDFSNYGYTF
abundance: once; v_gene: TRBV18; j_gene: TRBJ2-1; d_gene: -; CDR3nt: TGTGCCAGCTCTTCCCAACCAGGGGCGTACAATGAGCAGTTCTTC; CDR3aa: CASSSQPGAYNEQFF
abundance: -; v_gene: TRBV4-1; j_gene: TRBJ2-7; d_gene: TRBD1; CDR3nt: TGCGCCAGCAGTGGGACAGGTCCCTACGAGCAGTACTTC; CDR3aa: CASSGTGPYEQYF
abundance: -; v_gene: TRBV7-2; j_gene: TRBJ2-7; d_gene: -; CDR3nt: TGTGCCAGCAGCCTCCACTACGAGCAGTACTTC; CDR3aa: CASSLHYEQYF
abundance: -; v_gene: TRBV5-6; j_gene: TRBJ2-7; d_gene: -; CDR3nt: TGTGCCAGCAGCTTGCGGGACATCCTTTACGAGCAGTACTTC; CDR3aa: CASSLRDILYEQYF
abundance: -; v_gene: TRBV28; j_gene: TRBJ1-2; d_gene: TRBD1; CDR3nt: TGTGCCAGCAGTTGGACAGGGGGCTATGGCTACACCTTC; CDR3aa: CASSWTGGYGYTF
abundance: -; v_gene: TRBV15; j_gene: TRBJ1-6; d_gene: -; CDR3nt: TGTGCCACCAGCAGACCAGGGGTAAATTCACCCCTCCACTTT; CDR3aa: CATSRPGVNSPLHF
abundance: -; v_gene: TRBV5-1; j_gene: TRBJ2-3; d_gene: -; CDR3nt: TGCGCCAGCAGCTTGGACAGGGGGGGTGGAGATACGCAGTATTTT; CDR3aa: CASSLDRGGGDTQYF
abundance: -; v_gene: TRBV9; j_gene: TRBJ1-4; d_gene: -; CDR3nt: TGTGCCAGCAGTCGTTGGCCAGACGCTAATGAAAAACTGTTTTTT; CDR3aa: CASSRWPDANEKLFF
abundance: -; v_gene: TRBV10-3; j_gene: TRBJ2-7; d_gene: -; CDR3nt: TGTGCCATCAGTGAGCCGAAGTTCGACGGACCCTACGAGCAGTACTTC; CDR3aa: CAISEPKFDGPYEQYF
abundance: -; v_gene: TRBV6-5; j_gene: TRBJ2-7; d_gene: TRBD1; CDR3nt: TGTGCCAGCAGTTACGGACAGGGTTCCTACGAGCAGTACTTC; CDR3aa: CASSYGQGSYEQYF
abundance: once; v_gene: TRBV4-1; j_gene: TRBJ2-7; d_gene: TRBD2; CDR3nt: TGCGCCAGCAGCCAACGAGCGACTAGCGGTCCCTACGAGCAGTACTTC; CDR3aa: CASSQRATSGPYEQYF
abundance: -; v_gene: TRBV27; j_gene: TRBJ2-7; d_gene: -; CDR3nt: TGTGCCAGCAGTTTAGCGAGCTCCTACGAGCAGTACTTC; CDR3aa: CASSLASSYEQYF
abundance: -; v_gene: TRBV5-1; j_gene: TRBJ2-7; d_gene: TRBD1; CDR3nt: TGCGCCAGCAGTTCGGACAGGTCGGCCTACGAGCAGTACTTC; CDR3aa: CASSSDRSAYEQYF
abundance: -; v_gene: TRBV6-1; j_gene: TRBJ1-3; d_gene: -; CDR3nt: TGTGCCAGCAGAGAAACAGGGTCCGAGAACACCATATATTTT; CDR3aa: CASRETGSENTIYF
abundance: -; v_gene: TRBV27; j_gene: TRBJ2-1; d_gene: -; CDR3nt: TGTGCCAGCAGTTTATCGCCTAGCGCCAATGAGCAGTTCTTC; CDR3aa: CASSLSPSANEQFF
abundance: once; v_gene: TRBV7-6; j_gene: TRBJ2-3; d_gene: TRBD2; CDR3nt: TGTGCCAGCAGCTTAGTAGGGGCGGGAGGGCGTCGGACAGATACGCAGTATTTT; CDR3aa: CASSLVGAGGRRTDTQYF
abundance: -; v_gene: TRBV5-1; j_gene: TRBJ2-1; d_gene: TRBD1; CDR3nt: TGCGCCAGCAGCTTGGAGGGACAGGGGTACAATGAGCAGTTCTTC; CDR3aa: CASSLEGQGYNEQFF
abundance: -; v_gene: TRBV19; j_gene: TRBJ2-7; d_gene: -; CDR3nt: TGTGCCAGTAGTATAGGGGGGTCCTCCTACGAGCAGTACTTC; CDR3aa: CASSIGGSSYEQYF
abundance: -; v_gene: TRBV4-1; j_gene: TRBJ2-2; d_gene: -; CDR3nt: TGCGCCAGCAGCCCTGGACCGGGGAGAGGGGAGCTGTTTTTT; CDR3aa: CASSPGPGRGELFF
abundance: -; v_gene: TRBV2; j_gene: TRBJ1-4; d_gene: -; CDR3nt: TGTGCCAGCGGACAGAATGAAAAACTGTTTTTT; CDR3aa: CASGQNEKLFF
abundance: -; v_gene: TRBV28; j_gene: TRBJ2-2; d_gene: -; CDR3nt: TGTGCCAGCAGTTTATCGGCTCCAGCAGCCGGGGAGCTGTTTTTT; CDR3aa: CASSLSAPAAGELFF
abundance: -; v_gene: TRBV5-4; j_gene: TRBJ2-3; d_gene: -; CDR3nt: TGTGCCAGCAGGGACACTAGCACAGATACGCAGTATTTT; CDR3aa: CASRDTSTDTQYF
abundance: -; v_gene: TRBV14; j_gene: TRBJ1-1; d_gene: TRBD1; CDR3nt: TGTGCCAGCAGCCAAGATCTCCGGACAGGGGGTGAAGCTTTCTTT; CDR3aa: CASSQDLRTGGEAFF
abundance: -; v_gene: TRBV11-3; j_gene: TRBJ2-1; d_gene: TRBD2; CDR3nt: TGTGCCAGCAGCTTCTGGGGCGGGAGTTTGGATGAGCAGTTCTTC; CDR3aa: CASSFWGGSLDEQFF
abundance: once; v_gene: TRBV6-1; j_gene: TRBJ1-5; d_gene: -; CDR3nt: TGTGCCAGCACCAAGGGGGGTGGCAATCAGCCCCAGCATTTT; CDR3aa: CASTKGGGNQPQHF
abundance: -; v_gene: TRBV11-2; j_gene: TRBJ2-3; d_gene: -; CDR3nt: TGTGCCAGCGGTGTAGGGGATACGCAGTATTTT; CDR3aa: CASGVGDTQYF
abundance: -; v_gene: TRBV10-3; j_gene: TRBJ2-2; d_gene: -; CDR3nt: TGTGCCATCAGTGAGTCGGGTGGAGGGAGAGGCAGTAGCGGGGAGCTGTTTTTT; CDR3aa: CAISESGGGRGSSGELFF
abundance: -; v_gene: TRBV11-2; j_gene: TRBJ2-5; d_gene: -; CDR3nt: TGTGCCAGCAGTGGGGGGGGCAGGGTGCAAGAGACCCAGTACTTC; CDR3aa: CASSGGGRVQETQYF